This record looks at one TCR beta chain sequence and its context. This clone appeared a single time. The antigen this receptor binds is unknown. Base qualities are not provided; no much larger clone lies one nucleotide away. The sample is drawn from a study of a mutant IDH1 vaccine in newly diagnosed glioma (dated by TCRdb to the early 2020s). In the study overall: Patients were given eight vaccinations, in weeks 1, 3, 5, 7, 11, 15, 19 and 23, which matched visits V03 through V10. Of the approximately 29 treated patients, roughly 60% were male and approximately 40% were female, and a mean age of 40.4 years was recorded. Vaccination started 4-6 weeks after radiotherapy alone, or was given together with temozolomide cycles in the groups whose treatment included chemotherapy. Before enrollment, most patients had been given radiochemotherapy with temozolomide as standard therapy, while the rest had received either radiotherapy alone or temozolomide alone. Longitudinal TCRB deep sequencing was done for about two dozen treated patients, wherever samples were available for exploratory analyses. Peripheral blood samples were drawn at six visits, namely V03 (baseline), V05, V07, V10, V12 and V13. Beyond this particular receptor, the publication reports: Changes in the top peripheral T cell clonotypes picked up by TCRB sequencing did not appear to be linked to pseudoprogression. According to the authors, sample limitations meant that analyses of patient blood samples could not be reproduced. PBMC samples for TCRB deep sequencing were selected based on availability. Immune responses induced by the vaccine were seen in approximately 92% of patients across multiple MHC alleles.

Libraries were made using the immunoSEQ multiplex PCR assay. The hsTCRB Kit was used according to the manufacturer's protocol to amplify rearranged TCR beta chain sequences. TCRB libraries were sequenced on an Illumina MiSeq. The published analysis was carried out like this. The kit vendor's proprietary platform handled demultiplexing, trimming and gene mapping. TCRdb took over this immuneACCESS table, retaining in-frame rearrangements with V and J assigned. Such tables are incomplete; in checked studies, under half of the missing clones stem from an unresolved V gene, and the remainder is unexplained. V and J calls plus clone size are reproduced from that table; the DNA served to infer D and trimming. This sample lists around 49,000 clones; more than 70% were detected once. The ten top clones hold around 5.3% of the sample. Taken with the paper, the label for time point translates to: week 5, during vaccination. Every vaccine dose consisted of 300 ug of a 20-mer mutant IDH1 peptide in Montanide, administered subcutaneously together with topical imiquimod. The donors had newly diagnosed IDH1-mutant astrocytomas of WHO grade 3 or 4 that showed loss of nuclear ATRX. The samples were drawn from NOA16, a multicentre, single-arm, open-label phase I trial in Germany that tested a mutant IDH1 peptide vaccine in humans for the first time. Genomic DNA for TCRB sequencing was isolated from EDTA blood with the DNeasy Blood and Tissue Kit.

The sequenced sample was PBMCs, obtained from a glioma patient whose treatment included an IDH1 peptide vaccine. The source of this sequence is a man aged 45-65 years with glioma.

The CDR3: CASSFDRGGYNEQFF. The sequence in DNA is TGTGCCAGCAGCTTCGACAGGGGGGGTTACAATGAGCAGTTCTTC. The chain was built from TRBV7-2 and TRBJ2-1; TRBD1 fits 9 bases in the junction. From the cysteine up to the phenylalanine, the CDR3 has a length of 15 residues. Here the CDR3 DNA is all that survives: 45 bases in frame from base 1. Ends trimmed: V by 3 bases, J by 4 bases; bases unmatched to a gene: 4. As encoded in the germline V gene, CDR1 is SGHTA while CDR2 is FQGNSA.